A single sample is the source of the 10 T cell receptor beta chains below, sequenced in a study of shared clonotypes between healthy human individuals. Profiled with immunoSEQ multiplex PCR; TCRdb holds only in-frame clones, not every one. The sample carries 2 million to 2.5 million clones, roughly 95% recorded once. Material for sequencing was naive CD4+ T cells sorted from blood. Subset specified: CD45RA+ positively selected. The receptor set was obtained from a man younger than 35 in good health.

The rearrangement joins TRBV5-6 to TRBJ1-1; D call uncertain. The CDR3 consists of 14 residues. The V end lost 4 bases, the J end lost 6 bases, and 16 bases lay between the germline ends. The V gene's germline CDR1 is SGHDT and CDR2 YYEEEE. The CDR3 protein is CASSRVWVEAEAFF. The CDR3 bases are TGTGCCAGCAGCCGCGTTTGGGTTGAGGCTGAAGCTTTCTTT.

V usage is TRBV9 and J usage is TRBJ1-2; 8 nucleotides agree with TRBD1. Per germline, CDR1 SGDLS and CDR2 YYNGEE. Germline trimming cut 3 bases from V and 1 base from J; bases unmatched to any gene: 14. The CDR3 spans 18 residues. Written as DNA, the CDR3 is TGTGCCAGCAGCGCCGCACCCGGACAGGGAACAATTAACTATGGCTACACCTTC. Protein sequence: CASSAAPGQGTINYGYTF.

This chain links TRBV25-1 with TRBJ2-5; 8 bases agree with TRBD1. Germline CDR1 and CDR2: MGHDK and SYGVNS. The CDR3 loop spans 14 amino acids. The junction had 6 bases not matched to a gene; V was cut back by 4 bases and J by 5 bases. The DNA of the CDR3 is TGTGCCAGCAGTGCTACAGGGGGAATGGAGACCCAGTACTTC. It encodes CASSATGGMETQYF. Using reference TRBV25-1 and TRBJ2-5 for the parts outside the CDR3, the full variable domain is EADIYQTPRYLVIGTGKKITLECSQTMGHDKMYWYQQDPGMELHLIHYSYGVNSTEKGDLSSESTVSRIRTEHFPLTLESARPSHTSQYLCASSATGGMETQYFGPGTRLLVL.

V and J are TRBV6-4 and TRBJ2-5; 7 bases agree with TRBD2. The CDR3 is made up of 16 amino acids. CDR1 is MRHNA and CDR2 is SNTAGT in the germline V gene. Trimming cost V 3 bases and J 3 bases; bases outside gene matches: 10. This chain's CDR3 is CASSEFLTSDKETQYF. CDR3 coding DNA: TGTGCCAGCAGTGAGTTTCTTACTAGCGACAAAGAGACCCAGTACTTC.

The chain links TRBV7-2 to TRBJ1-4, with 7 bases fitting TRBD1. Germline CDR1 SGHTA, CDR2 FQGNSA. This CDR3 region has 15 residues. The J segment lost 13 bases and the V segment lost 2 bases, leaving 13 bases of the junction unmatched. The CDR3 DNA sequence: TGTGCCAGCAGCTTATTTTTGGGGACAGAGGGGGTACTGTTTTTT. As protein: CASSLFLGTEGVLFF.

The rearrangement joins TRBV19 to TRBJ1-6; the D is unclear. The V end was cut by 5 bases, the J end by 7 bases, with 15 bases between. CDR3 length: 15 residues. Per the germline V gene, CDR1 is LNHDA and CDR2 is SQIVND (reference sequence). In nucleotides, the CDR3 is TGTGCCAGTAGTTTGGGCGAGGTTGGGAATTCACCCCTCCACTTT. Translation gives CASSLGEVGNSPLHF.

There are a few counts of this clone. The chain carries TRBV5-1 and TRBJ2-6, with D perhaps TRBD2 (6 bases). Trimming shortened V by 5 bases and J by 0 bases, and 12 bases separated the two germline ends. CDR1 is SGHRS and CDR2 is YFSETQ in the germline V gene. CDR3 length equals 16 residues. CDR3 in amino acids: CASRAGTHSGANVLTF. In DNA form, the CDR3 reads TGCGCCAGCAGAGCCGGGACTCACTCTGGGGCCAACGTCCTGACTTTC.

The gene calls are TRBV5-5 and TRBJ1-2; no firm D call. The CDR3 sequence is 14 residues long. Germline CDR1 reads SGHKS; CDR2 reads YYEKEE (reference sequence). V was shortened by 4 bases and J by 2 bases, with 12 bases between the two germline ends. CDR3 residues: CASSAQNGNYGYTF. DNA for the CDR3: TGTGCCAGCAGCGCTCAAAACGGAAACTATGGCTACACCTTC.

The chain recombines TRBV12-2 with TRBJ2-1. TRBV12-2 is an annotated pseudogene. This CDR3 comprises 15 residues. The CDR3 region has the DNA TGTGCAAGTCGCTCCGGGCCGTGCTCCTACAATGAGCAGTTCTTC. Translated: CASRSGPCSYNEQFF.

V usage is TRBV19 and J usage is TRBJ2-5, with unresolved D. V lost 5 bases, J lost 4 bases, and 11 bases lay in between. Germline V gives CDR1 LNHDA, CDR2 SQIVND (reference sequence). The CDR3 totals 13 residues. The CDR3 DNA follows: TGTGCCAGTAGTTACTCCCGAGGAGAGACCCAGTACTTC. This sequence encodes CASSYSRGETQYF.